The clone carrying this T cell receptor beta chain was picked up many times. Antigen specificity is unknown. This sample stems from a study of early T cells in non-severe SARS-CoV-2 infection. About the study: Unpaired chains resulted from sequencing bulk RNA of unsorted whole blood. Broader study findings: Matching with VDJdb favored anti-spike CD8 responses (missing private and CD4 specificities).

Attached unique molecular identifiers marked individual cDNA molecules. TCRdb re-called the 5' RACE reads with MiXCR, one entry per CDR3 protein. The sample consists of more than 65,000 distinct CDR3 sequences, approximately 4.6% of them appearing once. V shed 5 bases, J shed 9 bases, and the junction held 3 bases outside the gene matches. This CDR3 contains 14 residues. Germline V CDR1 and CDR2: MNHEY, SVGAGI. The rearrangement uses TRBV6-5 and TRBJ1-6, with TRBD1 identical over 11 bases. This specimen consisted of whole blood, obtained at baseline. The TCR was taken from an adult who was a healthcare worker with PCR-confirmed SARS-CoV-2 infection or an uninfected control (not recorded which). The donor label of this sample is uncertain. In DNA form, the CDR3 reads TGTGCCAGCAGTACGGGACAGGGGGGTTCACCCCTCCACTTT. Amino acids: CASSTGQGGSPLHF.